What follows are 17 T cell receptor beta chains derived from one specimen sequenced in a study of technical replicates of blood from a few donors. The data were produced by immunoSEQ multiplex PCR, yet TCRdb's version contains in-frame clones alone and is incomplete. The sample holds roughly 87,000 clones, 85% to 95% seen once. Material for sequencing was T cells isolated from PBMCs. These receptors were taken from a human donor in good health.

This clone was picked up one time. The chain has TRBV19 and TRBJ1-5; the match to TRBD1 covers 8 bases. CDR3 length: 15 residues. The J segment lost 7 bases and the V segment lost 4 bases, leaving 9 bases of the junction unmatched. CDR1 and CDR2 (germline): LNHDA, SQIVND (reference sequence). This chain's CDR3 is CASSRAGGGRQPQHF. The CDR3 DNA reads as TGTGCCAGTAGTAGAGCAGGGGGCGGCCGACAGCCCCAGCATTTT. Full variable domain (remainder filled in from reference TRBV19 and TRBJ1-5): DGGITQSPKYLFRKEGQNVTLSCEQNLNHDAMYWYRQDPGQGLRLIYYSQIVNDFQKGDIAEGYSVSREKKESFPLTVTSAQKNPTAFYLCASSRAGGGRQPQHFGDGTRLSIL.

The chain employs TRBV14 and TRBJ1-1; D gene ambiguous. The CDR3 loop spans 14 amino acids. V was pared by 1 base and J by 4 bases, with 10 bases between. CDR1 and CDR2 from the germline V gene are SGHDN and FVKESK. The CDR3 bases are TGTGCCAGCAGCCAAGGGTGGTCAGGCACTGAAGCTTTCTTT. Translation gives CASSQGWSGTEAFF.

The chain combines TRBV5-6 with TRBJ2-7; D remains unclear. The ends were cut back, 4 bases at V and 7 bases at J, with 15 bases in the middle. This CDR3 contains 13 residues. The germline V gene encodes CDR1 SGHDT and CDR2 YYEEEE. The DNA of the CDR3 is TGTGCCAGCAGCCCTGAAGTCTCCCGGGAGCAGTACTTC. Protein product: CASSPEVSREQYF.

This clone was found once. Here the CDR3 reads CASSPTQGAEGAFF. In DNA, the CDR3 is TGTGCCAGCTCACCAACCCAGGGGGCGGAGGGAGCTTTCTTT. The genes are TRBV18 and TRBJ1-1, with 8 bases that match TRBD1. V shed 2 bases, J shed 10 bases, and the junction held 9 bases outside the gene matches. Germline CDR1 is KGHSH and CDR2 is LQKENI. The CDR3 contains 14 residues.

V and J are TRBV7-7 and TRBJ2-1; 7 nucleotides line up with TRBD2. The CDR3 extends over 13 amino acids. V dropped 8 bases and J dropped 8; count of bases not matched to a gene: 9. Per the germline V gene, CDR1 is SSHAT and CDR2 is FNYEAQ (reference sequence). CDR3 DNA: TGTGCCAGCGCTAGCGGAAGTTGGGATGAGCAGTTCTTC. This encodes CASASGSWDEQFF.

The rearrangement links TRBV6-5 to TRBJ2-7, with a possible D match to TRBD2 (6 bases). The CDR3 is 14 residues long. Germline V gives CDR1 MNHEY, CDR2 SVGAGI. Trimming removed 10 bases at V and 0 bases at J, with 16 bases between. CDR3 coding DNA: TGTGCCACGGCCCGGGGACTCAGCTCCTACGAGCAGTACTTC. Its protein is CATARGLSSYEQYF.

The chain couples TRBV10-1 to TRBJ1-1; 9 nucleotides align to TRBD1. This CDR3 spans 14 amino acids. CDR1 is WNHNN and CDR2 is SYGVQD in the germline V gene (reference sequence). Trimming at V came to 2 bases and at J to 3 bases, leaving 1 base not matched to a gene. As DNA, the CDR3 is TGCGCCAGCAGTGAGGGGACAGGGTACACTGAAGCTTTCTTT. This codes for CASSEGTGYTEAFF.

The CDR3 loop reads CASSPGLPFGNTQYF. The CDR3 DNA is TGTGCCAGCAGCCCGGGACTACCGTTTGGGAATACGCAGTATTTT. The chain carries TRBV5-6 and TRBJ2-3, with 7 bases lining up with TRBD2. The V gene end was trimmed by 4 bases and the J gene end by 7 bases; junction bases not matched to a gene: 12. This CDR3 has 15 residues. CDR1 is SGHDT and CDR2 is YYEEEE in the germline V gene.

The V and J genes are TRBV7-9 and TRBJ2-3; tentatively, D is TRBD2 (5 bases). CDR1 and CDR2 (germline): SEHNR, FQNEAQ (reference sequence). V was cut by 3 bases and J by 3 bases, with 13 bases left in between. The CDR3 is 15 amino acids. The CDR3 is CASSLDLTRTDTQYF. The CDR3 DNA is TGTGCCAGCAGCTTGGATCTCACTAGGACAGATACGCAGTATTTT.

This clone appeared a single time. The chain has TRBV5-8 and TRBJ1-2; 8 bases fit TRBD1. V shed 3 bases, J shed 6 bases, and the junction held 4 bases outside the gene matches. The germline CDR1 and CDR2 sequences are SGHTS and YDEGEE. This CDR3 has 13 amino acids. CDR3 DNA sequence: TGTGCCAGCAGCTCGGACAGGGCGAATGGCTACACCTTC. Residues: CASSSDRANGYTF.

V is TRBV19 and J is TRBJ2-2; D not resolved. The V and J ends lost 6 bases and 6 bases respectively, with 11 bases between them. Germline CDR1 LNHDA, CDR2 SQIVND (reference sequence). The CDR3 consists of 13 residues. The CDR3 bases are TGTGCCAGTAGCCAGGATAAGGCCGGGGAGCTGTTTTTT. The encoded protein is CASSQDKAGELFF.

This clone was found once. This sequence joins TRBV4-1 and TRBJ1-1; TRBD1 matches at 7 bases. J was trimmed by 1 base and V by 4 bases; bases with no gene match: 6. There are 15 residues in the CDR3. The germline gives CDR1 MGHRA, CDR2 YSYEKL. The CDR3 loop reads CASSRPGQTNTEAFF. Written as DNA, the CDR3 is TGCGCCAGCAGCCGACCGGGACAGACGAACACTGAAGCTTTCTTT.

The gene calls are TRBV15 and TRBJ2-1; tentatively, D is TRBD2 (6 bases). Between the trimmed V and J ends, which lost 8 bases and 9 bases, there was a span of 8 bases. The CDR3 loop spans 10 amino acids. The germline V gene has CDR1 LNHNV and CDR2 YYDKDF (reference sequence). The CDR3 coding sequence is TGTGCCACCGGGCGGGGTGAGCAGTTCTTC. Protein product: CATGRGEQFF.

The CDR3 loop is CASTAGQGLYEQYF. Here the CDR3 DNA reads TGCGCCAGCACGGCGGGACAGGGACTCTACGAGCAGTACTTC. The rearrangement uses TRBV5-1 and TRBJ2-7; TRBD1 matches 9 bases. This CDR3 region has 14 residues. Per germline, CDR1 SGHRS and CDR2 YFSETQ. The junction had 7 bases not matched to a gene; V was cut back by 6 bases and J by 3 bases.

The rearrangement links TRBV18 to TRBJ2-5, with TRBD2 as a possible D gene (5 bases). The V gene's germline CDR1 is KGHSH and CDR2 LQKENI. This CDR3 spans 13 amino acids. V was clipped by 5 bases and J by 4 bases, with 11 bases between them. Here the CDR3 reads CASSFRRGETQYF. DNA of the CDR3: TGTGCCAGCTCATTTCGTCGGGGAGAGACCCAGTACTTC.

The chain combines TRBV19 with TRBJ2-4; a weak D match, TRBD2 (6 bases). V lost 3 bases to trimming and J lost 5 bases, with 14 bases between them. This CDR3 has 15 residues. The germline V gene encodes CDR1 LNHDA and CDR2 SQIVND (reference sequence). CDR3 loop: CASSIKGTPENIQYF. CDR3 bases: TGTGCCAGTAGTATCAAGGGGACTCCTGAAAACATTCAGTACTTC. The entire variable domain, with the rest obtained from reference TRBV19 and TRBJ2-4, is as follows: DGGITQSPKYLFRKEGQNVTLSCEQNLNHDAMYWYRQDPGQGLRLIYYSQIVNDFQKGDIAEGYSVSREKKESFPLTVTSAQKNPTAFYLCASSIKGTPENIQYFGAGTRLSVL.

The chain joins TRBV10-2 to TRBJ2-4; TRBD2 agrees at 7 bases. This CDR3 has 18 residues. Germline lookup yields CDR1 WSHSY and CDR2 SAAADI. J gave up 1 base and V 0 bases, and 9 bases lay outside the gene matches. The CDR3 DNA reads TGCGCCAGCAGTGAGTCGACTCCTTTGGGGGGGGCCAAAAACATTCAGTACTTC. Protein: CASSESTPLGGAKNIQYF.